This TCR beta chain was captured by sequencing in a study of blood T cell repertoires in COVID-19. TCRdb keeps only in-frame clones here, not all; method: immunoSEQ multiplex PCR. This sample yields about 300,000 clones, of which roughly nine tenths are seen a single time; approximately 2% belongs to the top ten. CDR1 and CDR2 (germline): SEHNR, FQNEAQ (reference sequence). The CDR3 has 15 residues. Trimming cost V 3 bases and J 2 bases; bases outside gene matches: 3. In Seattle, patients joined the study during active infection and were tracked longitudinally. The clonotype originates from a woman aged 25 to 39 with COVID-19, enrolled during active disease. Input material: peripheral blood. This chain joins TRBV7-9 and TRBJ2-3; 9 bases are shared with TRBD2. In DNA form, the CDR3 reads TGTGCCAGCAGCTTTCTAGCGGGATACACAGATACGCAGTATTTT. This encodes CASSFLAGYTDTQYF. Full variable domain (outside the CDR3, taken from reference TRBV7-9 and TRBJ2-3): DTGVSQNPRHKITKRGQNVTFRCDPISEHNRLYWYRQTLGQGPEFLTYFQNEAQLEKSRLLSDRFSAERPKGSFSTLEIQRTEQGDSAMYLCASSFLAGYTDTQYFGPGTRLTVL.